The TCR beta chain under discussion was sequenced for a study of chemoradiotherapy in HPV16-positive cancers. For the study at large: Candidate HPV-specific clones and shared TCR motifs came from a couple of HPV16-positive patients.

Only in-frame clones appear in the TCRdb table, and some are missing; sequencing was by immunoSEQ multiplex PCR. The repertoire has tens of thousands of clones, more than 90% of them found once; the top ten carry 17%. Regarding the study as a whole: Only a couple of HPV16-positive patients supplied the functional HPV-specificity definition. Non-HPV-specific T cells did not expand in tumors during treatment, whereas candidate HPV-specific clones and E7-related motifs did.

Concerning this clone: Its antigen remains unknown.

Samples were taken several times over chemoradiotherapy. The sample was blood, taken from a patient who underwent chemoradiotherapy. This clonotype was obtained from a human donor with HPV-associated anogenital cancer.

The CDR3 region has the DNA TGCGCCAGCAGCTTTAGGGGGGTGGCGAACACTGAAGCTTTCTTT. Its protein is CASSFRGVANTEAFF. V usage is TRBV5-1 and J usage is TRBJ1-1, with a tentative D call TRBD1 (6 bases). Germline V gene sequence: CDR1 SGHRS, CDR2 YFSETQ. Trimming left V 2 bases short and J 1 base short, with 12 bases between. The CDR3 spans 15 residues.